What follows are 22 T cell receptor beta chains derived from one specimen sequenced in a study of blood T cell repertoires in COVID-19. Profiling relied on immunoSEQ multiplex PCR, and the TCRdb table lists in-frame clones only, not all of them. The data hold approximately 330,000 clones, with 90% observed a single time. Sequencing used peripheral blood. Receptor source: a woman aged 40 to 50 with COVID-19, enrolled during active disease.

V usage is TRBV7-9 and J usage is TRBJ1-2; the match to TRBD1 covers 7 bases. The germline CDR1 and CDR2 sequences are SEHNR and FQNEAQ (reference sequence). V shed 4 bases and J 4 bases; nucleotides not matched to a gene: 12. This CDR3 is 16 amino acids long. CDR3 sequence: CASSSRTGQSLYGYTF. Here the CDR3 DNA reads TGTGCCAGCAGCTCCCGGACAGGTCAGAGTCTCTATGGCTACACCTTC. Full variable domain (remainder filled in from reference TRBV7-9 and TRBJ1-2): DTGVSQNPRHKITKRGQNVTFRCDPISEHNRLYWYRQTLGQGPEFLTYFQNEAQLEKSRLLSDRFSAERPKGSFSTLEIQRTEQGDSAMYLCASSSRTGQSLYGYTFGSGTRLTVV.

The V gene is TRBV5-6, the J gene TRBJ2-2, with 8 bases that match TRBD1. This CDR3 is built from 13 residues. Trimming at V came to 4 bases and at J to 6 bases, leaving 2 bases not matched to a gene. CDR1 and CDR2 from the germline V gene are SGHDT and YYEEEE. The CDR3 sequence is CASSPTGAGELFF. In DNA, the CDR3 is TGTGCCAGCAGCCCGACAGGGGCCGGGGAGCTGTTTTTT.

This clone was observed a few times. The chain recombines TRBV25-1 with TRBJ1-2; possible D gene TRBD1, 6 bases. CDR1 and CDR2 from the germline V gene are MGHDK and SYGVNS. V dropped 4 bases and J dropped 3 bases, with 12 bases sitting between them. The CDR3 length is 14 residues. The CDR3 coding sequence is TGTGCCAGCAGTGGATACAGGGATGACTATGGCTACACCTTC. Translating it yields CASSGYRDDYGYTF.

V gene TRBV7-3 combines with J gene TRBJ2-3; D is perhaps TRBD1 (5 bases). V lost 4 bases, J lost 4 bases, and 18 bases lay in between. CDR3 size: 16 residues. CDR1 is SGHTA and CDR2 is FQGTGA in the germline V gene. For the CDR3, the DNA is TGTGCCAGCAGCTCTTCCAGACAGAGCTCTGCAGATACGCAGTATTTT. It specifies CASSSSRQSSADTQYF.

The chain joins TRBV19 to TRBJ1-5; 8 positions match TRBD1. The ends lost 9 bases at V and 7 bases at J; junction bases unmatched: 5. The CDR3 has 12 residues. Germline assignment: CDR1 LNHDA and CDR2 SQIVND (reference sequence). The CDR3 sequence: CASRTGGQPQHF. The CDR3 DNA sequence: TGTGCCAGCAGAACAGGGGGGCAGCCCCAGCATTTT.

The gene calls are TRBV19 and TRBJ1-5; no reliable D call. V dropped 3 bases and J dropped 5 bases, with 23 bases sitting between them. Germline CDR1 reads LNHDA; CDR2 reads SQIVND (reference sequence). The CDR3 contains 18 residues. DNA of the CDR3: TGTGCCAGTAGTATCTTACTGTTCAGCCCGAGGGATGATCAGCCCCAGCATTTT. As protein: CASSILLFSPRDDQPQHF.

V and J are TRBV15 and TRBJ1-3; TRBD1 aligns across 8 bases. CDR1 LNHNV and CDR2 YYDKDF come from the germline V gene (reference sequence). Trimming took 3 bases from V and 0 from J; bases not matched to a gene: 7. The CDR3 sequence is 17 residues long. This chain's CDR3 is CATSSHKGTGSGNTIYF. The CDR3 DNA sequence: TGTGCCACCAGCAGCCATAAAGGGACAGGCTCTGGAAACACCATATATTTT. The variable domain in full, completed from reference TRBV15 and TRBJ1-3, reads DAMVIQNPRYQVTQFGKPVTLSCSQTLNHNVMYWYQQKSSQAPKLLFHYYDKDFNNEADTPDNFQSRRPNTSFCFLDIRSPGLGDTAMYLCATSSHKGTGSGNTIYFGEGSWLTVV.

The chain recombines TRBV19 with TRBJ1-2, with TRBD1 identical over 11 bases. CDR1 and CDR2 from the germline V gene are LNHDA and SQIVND (reference sequence). The CDR3 has 13 amino acids. The V segment lost 3 bases and the J segment 6 bases; nucleotides outside the gene matches: 0. The CDR3 region is CASSMGQGDGYTF. The CDR3 nucleotides are TGTGCCAGTAGTATGGGACAGGGGGATGGCTACACCTTC.

This chain uses TRBV28 with TRBJ2-3; TRBD2 matches 7 bases. From germline, CDR1 is MDHEN and CDR2 SYDVKM. The CDR3 is 13 residues long. J gave up 7 bases and V 6 bases, and 7 bases lay outside the gene matches. CDR3 DNA: TGTGCCAGCAGCCGCCGGGGGGTGAATACGCAGTATTTT. Protein product: CASSRRGVNTQYF.

As DNA, the CDR3 is TGTGCCAGTAGCCCGACAGAGCTTTTAGGGAATGGCTACACCTTC. Translation: CASSPTELLGNGYTF. This chain uses TRBV19 with TRBJ1-2, with a weak D call TRBD1 (5 bases). The CDR3 has 15 residues. Deletions cut 6 bases from V and 6 bases from J, with 20 bases between. Germline CDR1 is LNHDA and CDR2 is SQIVND (reference sequence).

The V gene is TRBV27, the J gene TRBJ1-4, with 7 nucleotides matching TRBD1. This CDR3 has 17 amino acids. Germline lookup yields CDR1 MNHEY and CDR2 SMNVEV (reference sequence). Trimming at V came to 0 bases and at J to 8 bases, leaving 12 bases not matched to a gene. CDR3 sequence (DNA): TGTGCCAGCAGTTTATCAACCCACAGGGGTCTAAGGGAAAAACTGTTTTTT. Translated, it gives CASSLSTHRGLREKLFF.

The V gene is TRBV30, the J gene TRBJ1-6, with 9 bases lining up with TRBD1. The CDR3 spans 17 residues. With V trimmed by 0 bases and J by 9 bases, 12 bases remained unmatched. Per the germline V gene, CDR1 is GTSNPN and CDR2 is SVGIG (reference sequence). In DNA form, the CDR3 reads TGTGCCTGGAGTGTAAATAGGGGACAGGGTGGTGGTTCACCCCTCCACTTT. Its translation: CAWSVNRGQGGGSPLHF. Using reference TRBV30 and TRBJ1-6 for the parts outside the CDR3, the full variable domain is SQTIHQWPATLVQPVGSPLSLECTVEGTSNPNLYWYRQAAGRGLQLLFYSVGIGQISSEVPQNLSASRPQDRQFILSSKKLLLSDSGFYLCAWSVNRGQGGGSPLHFGNGTRLTVT.

The CDR3 region is CASSTGDIPGETQYF. CDR3 sequence (DNA): TGCGCCAGCAGCACCGGGGACATCCCGGGGGAGACCCAGTACTTC. This chain connects TRBV5-1 to TRBJ2-5; D possibly corresponds to TRBD1 (6 bases). CDR1 and CDR2 (germline): SGHRS, YFSETQ. The CDR3 has 15 residues. V dropped 4 bases and J dropped 5 bases, with 18 bases sitting between them. Together with reference TRBV5-1 and TRBJ2-5, the CDR3 gives the full variable domain: KAGVTQTPRYLIKTRGQQVTLSCSPISGHRSVSWYQQTPGQGLQFLFEYFSETQRNKGNFPGRFSGRQFSNSRSEMNVSTLELGDSALYLCASSTGDIPGETQYFGPGTRLLVL.

The chain recombines TRBV2 with TRBJ1-2, with D unclear. CDR1 is SNHLY, CDR2 FYNNEI, per germline. The CDR3 spans 11 residues. Trimming took off 6 bases at V and 6 bases at J, with 8 bases between the two ends. CDR3 amino acids: CASRRDHGYTF. For the CDR3, the DNA is TGTGCCAGCAGACGGGATCATGGCTACACCTTC.

This clone was counted a few times. J is TRBJ1-5 and V is TRBV25-1; 8 positions agree with TRBD1. The CDR3 is made up of 13 amino acids. Trimming at V came to 6 bases and at J to 6 bases, leaving 4 bases not matched to a gene. Germline V gives CDR1 MGHDK, CDR2 SYGVNS. CDR3 amino acids: CASSGQGFQPQHF. CDR3 nucleotide sequence: TGTGCCAGCAGCGGACAGGGCTTTCAGCCCCAGCATTTT.

V is TRBV7-9 and J is TRBJ1-2, with TRBD1 identical over 8 bases. The J segment lost 2 bases and the V segment lost 5 bases, leaving 4 bases of the junction unmatched. Looked up from germline, CDR1 is SEHNR and CDR2 is FQNEAQ (reference sequence). CDR3 length: 14 amino acids. DNA for the CDR3: TGTGCCAGCAGCGACAGGACAGGGAACTATGGCTACACCTTC. Protein sequence: CASSDRTGNYGYTF. Drawing the rest from reference TRBV7-9 and TRBJ1-2, the complete variable domain is DTGVSQNPRHKITKRGQNVTFRCDPISEHNRLYWYRQTLGQGPEFLTYFQNEAQLEKSRLLSDRFSAERPKGSFSTLEIQRTEQGDSAMYLCASSDRTGNYGYTFGSGTRLTVV.

The V gene is TRBV4-3, the J gene TRBJ2-1; a possible D gene is TRBD1 (6 bases). CDR3 length: 13 amino acids. Germline loops: CDR1 LGHNA, CDR2 YSLEER. The V gene lost 3 bases and the J gene lost 3 bases, with 6 bases spanning the gap. CDR3 bases: TGCGCCAGCAGCCAGGGACACTACAATGAGCAGTTCTTC. This encodes CASSQGHYNEQFF.

V usage is TRBV7-9 and J usage is TRBJ2-7; 11 bases are a match to TRBD2. CDR3 length: 15 residues. Trimming removed 5 bases from V and 6 bases from J; junction bases left unmatched: 9. The germline V gene has CDR1 SEHNR and CDR2 FQNEAQ (reference sequence). CDR3 DNA sequence: TGTGCCAGCAGCATCCTAGCGGGAGGTTCATTCGAGCAGTACTTC. Its translation: CASSILAGGSFEQYF.

The CDR3 is CASSLDGFGELFF. The CDR3 DNA reads as TGCGCCAGCAGCTTGGACGGGTTCGGGGAGCTGTTTTTT. The chain joins TRBV5-1 to TRBJ2-2; D call uncertain. The CDR3 runs to 13 residues. V was shortened by 0 bases and J by 7 bases, with 7 bases between the two germline ends. CDR1 and CDR2 (germline): SGHRS, YFSETQ.

The rearrangement joins TRBV30 to TRBJ1-5; 7 nucleotides agree with TRBD1. Losses at the gene ends were 0 bases for V and 8 bases for J; bases not matched to a gene: 10. Germline V gives CDR1 GTSNPN, CDR2 SVGIG (reference sequence). The CDR3 is 15 residues long. CDR3 coding DNA: TGTGCCTGGAGTGTAGATGGGCAGGGGGATAAGCCCCAGCATTTT. Protein sequence: CAWSVDGQGDKPQHF.

This chain connects TRBV7-2 to TRBJ2-1, with TRBD2 matching 9 bases. The CDR3 totals 19 residues. The V gene's germline CDR1 is SGHTA and CDR2 FQGNSA. The J segment lost 0 bases and the V segment lost 5 bases, leaving 14 bases of the junction unmatched. The CDR3: CASSTPRGGAFSSYNEQFF. CDR3 sequence (DNA): TGTGCCAGCAGCACCCCCCGCGGGGGGGCGTTTAGCTCCTACAATGAGCAGTTCTTC.

This clone occurred once. The chain combines TRBV29-1 with TRBJ2-3; D uncertain. The V end was cut by 4 bases, the J end by 6 bases, with 11 bases between. There are 12 residues in the CDR3. Germline lookup yields CDR1 SQVTM and CDR2 ANQGSEA. Here the CDR3 reads CSVVVGVDTQYF. CDR3 DNA sequence: TGCAGCGTTGTGGTGGGCGTGGATACGCAGTATTTT.